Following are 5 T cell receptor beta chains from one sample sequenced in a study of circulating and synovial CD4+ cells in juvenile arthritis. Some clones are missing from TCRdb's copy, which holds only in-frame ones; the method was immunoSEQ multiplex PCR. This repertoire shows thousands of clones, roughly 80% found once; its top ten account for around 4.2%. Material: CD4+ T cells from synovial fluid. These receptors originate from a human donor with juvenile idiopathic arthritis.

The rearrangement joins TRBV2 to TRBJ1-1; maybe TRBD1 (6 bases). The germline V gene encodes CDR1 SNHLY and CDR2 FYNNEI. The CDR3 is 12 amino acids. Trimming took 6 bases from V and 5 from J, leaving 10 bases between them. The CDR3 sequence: CASSYRETEAFF. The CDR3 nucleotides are TGTGCCAGCAGCTACAGGGAAACTGAAGCTTTCTTT. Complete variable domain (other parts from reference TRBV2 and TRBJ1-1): EPEVTQTPSHQVTQMGQEVILRCVPISNHLYFYWYRQILGQKVEFLVSFYNNEISEKSEIFDDQFSVERPDGSNFTLKIRSTKLEDSAMYFCASSYRETEAFFGQGTRLTVV.

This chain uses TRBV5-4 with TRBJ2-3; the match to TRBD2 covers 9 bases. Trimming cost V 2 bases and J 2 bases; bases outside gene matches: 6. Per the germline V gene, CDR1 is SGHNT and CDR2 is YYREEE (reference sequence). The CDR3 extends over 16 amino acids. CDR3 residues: CASSFPAGGLTDTQYF. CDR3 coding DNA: TGTGCCAGCAGCTTCCCAGCGGGGGGCCTCACAGATACGCAGTATTTT. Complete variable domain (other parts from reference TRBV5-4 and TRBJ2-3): ETGVTQSPTHLIKTRGQQVTLRCSSQSGHNTVSWYQQALGQGPQFIFQYYREEENGRGNFPPRFSGLQFPNYSSELNVNALELDDSALYLCASSFPAGGLTDTQYFGPGTRLTVL.

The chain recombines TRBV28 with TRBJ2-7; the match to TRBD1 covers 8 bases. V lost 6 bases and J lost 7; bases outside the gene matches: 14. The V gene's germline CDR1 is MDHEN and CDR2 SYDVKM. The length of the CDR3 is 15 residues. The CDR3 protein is CASRHGPGQEREQYF. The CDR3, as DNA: TGTGCCAGCAGACACGGACCGGGACAGGAAAGAGAGCAGTACTTC.

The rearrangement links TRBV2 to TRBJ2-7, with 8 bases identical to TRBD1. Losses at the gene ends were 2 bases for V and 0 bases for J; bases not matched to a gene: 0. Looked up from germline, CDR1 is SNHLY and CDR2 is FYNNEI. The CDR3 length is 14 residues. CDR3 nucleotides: TGTGCCAGCAGTGAACAGGGGGCCTCCTACGAGCAGTACTTC. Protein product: CASSEQGASYEQYF.

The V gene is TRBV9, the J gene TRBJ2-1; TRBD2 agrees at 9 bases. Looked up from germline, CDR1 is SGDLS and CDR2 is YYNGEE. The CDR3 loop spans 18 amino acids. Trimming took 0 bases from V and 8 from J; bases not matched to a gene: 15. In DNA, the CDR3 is TGTGCCAGCAGCGTAGGGGAGTTGAAAGCGGGAGGACGAGATGAGCAGTTCTTC. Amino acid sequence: CASSVGELKAGGRDEQFF.